This record covers a single TCR beta chain. This sample is drawn from a study of blood T cell repertoires in COVID-19. In the original processing: Estimated nucleated cell counts came from reference gene primer amplification. This table comes from immunoSEQ multiplex PCR, and its TCRdb copy is limited to in-frame clones, with some not included. From that table come the V and J calls and clone size; the DNA was used to work out D and trimming. The top ten clones hold roughly 0.9% of a sample with fewer than 200,000 clones, around nine tenths of them seen once. The sequenced sample consisted of peripheral blood. This clonotype was obtained from a woman aged 18-29 years who had recovered from COVID-19.

DNA of the CDR3: TGCGCCAGCAGCGTCACGGGAGAAATGAACACTGAAGCTTTCTTT. This encodes CASSVTGEMNTEAFF. The chain has TRBV5-1 and TRBJ1-1; D gene unclear. Germline-derived CDR1 and CDR2 are SGHRS and YFSETQ. CDR3 length: 15 residues. V gave up 4 bases and J gave up 0 bases, with 13 bases separating them.